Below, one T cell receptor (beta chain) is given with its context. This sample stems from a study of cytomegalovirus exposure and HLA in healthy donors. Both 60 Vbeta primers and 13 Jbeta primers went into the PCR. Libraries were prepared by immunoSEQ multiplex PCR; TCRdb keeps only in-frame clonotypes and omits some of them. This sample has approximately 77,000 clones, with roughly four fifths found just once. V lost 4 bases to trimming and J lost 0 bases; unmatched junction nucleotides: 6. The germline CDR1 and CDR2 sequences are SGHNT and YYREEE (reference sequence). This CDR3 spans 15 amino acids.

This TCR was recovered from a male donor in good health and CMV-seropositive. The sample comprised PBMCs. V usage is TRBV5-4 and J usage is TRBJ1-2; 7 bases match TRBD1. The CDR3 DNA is TGTGCCAGCAGCGCCCTAGACAGGGCTAACTATGGCTACACCTTC. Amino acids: CASSALDRANYGYTF.